This record covers a single TCR beta chain. Its specific antigen is unknown. Nothing much larger sits one base from this clone, and base qualities are not available. These data come from a study of blood T cell repertoires in COVID-19 (dated by TCRdb to the early 2020s). Study-wide context: Samples from collaborators originated in the United States, Italy and Spain and spanned both the acute and convalescent phases of COVID-19. Where available, HLA class I and class II types were obtained from metadata supplied by the sample provider rather than from assay-based typing. The material from the prospective study consisted of cDNA or gDNA derived from T cells, B-cell-depleted T cells, or PBMCs. Samples were obtained from the ongoing ImmuneRACE study (first 160 participants) and from about 1,300 subjects provided by 6 global collaborators. Subjects who had been exposed to COVID-19, were actively infected with it, or had recovered from it provided the deeply sampled blood TCRbeta repertoires that made up the dataset. Sample metadata almost always included a de-identified subject ID, COVID-19 status, age in years and sex. The repertoires were made available in a free public database intended to serve as a resource for research on the immune response to SARS-CoV-2.

The study at large found these results: The amount of clinical and demographic metadata varied by source and participant and was provided uncurated.

In the prospective study, participants were roughly 18 to 95 years old, resided in fewer than 25 geographic areas of the United States, and were enrolled through a virtual design. In the prospective study, participants were assigned to cohorts based on the clinical history participants reported in a screening survey and a study questionnaire. In the prospective study, mobile phlebotomists collected whole blood, serum and a nasopharyngeal or oropharyngeal swab from each participant. Participants in the prospective study had the option to provide additional blood draws and questionnaires over a roughly 2-month period. Before DNA extraction, prospective study blood samples were shipped either frozen or at room temperature. The immunoSEQ Assay, a bias-controlled multiplex PCR, was used to amplify TCRbeta CDR3 regions from genomic DNA. The authors processed their data as follows. Nucleated cell counts per sample were estimated from amplification of reference gene primers within the assay. To quantify the absolute abundance of each unique TCRbeta CDR3 rearrangement, sequence reads were collapsed and filtered. Productive Simpson clonality was computed per sample as the square root of Simpson's diversity index over productive rearrangements. TCRdb took over this immuneACCESS table, retaining in-frame rearrangements with V and J assigned. Such tables are incomplete; in checked studies, under half of the missing clones stem from an unresolved V gene, and the remainder is unexplained. The V and J calls and clone size are taken from that table; D and trimming were inferred from the DNA. This sample is represented by 150,000 to 200,000 clones; approximately 84% of them were singletons. The top ten clones comprise less than 1.5% of the sample.

According to the germline V gene, CDR1 reads SNHLY and CDR2 reads FYNNEI. Reading from cysteine to phenylalanine, the CDR3 counts 13 amino acids. Only the CDR3 DNA stays, 39 bases, in frame from base 1. V is cut back by 5 bases and J by 6 bases, with 4 bases in the junction unmatched. The sequence links TRBV2 to TRBJ2-3, with 8 bases in between that match TRBD1. Sequencing used PBMCs or T cells enriched from blood (not recorded which). The TCR was taken from a human donor with acute COVID-19. The donor label of this sample is uncertain. Here the CDR3 is given as CASSPQGADTQYF. The base sequence is TGTGCCAGCAGTCCCCAGGGGGCGGATACGCAGTATTTT.